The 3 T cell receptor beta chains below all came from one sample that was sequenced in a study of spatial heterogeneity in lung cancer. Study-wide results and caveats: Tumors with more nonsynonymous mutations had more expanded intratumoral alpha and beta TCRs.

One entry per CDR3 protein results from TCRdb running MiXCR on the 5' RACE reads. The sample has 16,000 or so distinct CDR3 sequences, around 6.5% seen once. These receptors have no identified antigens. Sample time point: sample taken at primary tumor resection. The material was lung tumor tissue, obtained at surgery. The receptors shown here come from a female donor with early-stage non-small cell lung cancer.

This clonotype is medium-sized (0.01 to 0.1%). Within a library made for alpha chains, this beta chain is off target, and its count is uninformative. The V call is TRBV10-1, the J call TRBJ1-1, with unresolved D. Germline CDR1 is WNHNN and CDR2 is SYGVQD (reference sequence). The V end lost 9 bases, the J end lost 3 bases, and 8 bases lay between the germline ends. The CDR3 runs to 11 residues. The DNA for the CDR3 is TGCGCCAGTGACGGGTACACTGAAGCTTTCTTT. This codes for CASDGYTEAFF.

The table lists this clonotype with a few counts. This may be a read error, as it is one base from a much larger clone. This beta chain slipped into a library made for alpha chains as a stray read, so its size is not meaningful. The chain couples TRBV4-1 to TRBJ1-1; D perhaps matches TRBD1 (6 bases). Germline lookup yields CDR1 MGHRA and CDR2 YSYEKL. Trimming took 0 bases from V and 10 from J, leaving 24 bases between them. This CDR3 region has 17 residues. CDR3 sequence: CASSQEKRAGPGAAAFF. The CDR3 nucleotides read TGCGCCAGCAGCCAAGAAAAGAGGGCGGGGCCGGGGGCTGCAGCTTTCTTT.

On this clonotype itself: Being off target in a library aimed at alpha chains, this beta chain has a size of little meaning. CDR3 protein: CASSRARTSPYSYEQYF. CDR3 DNA: TGTGCCAGCAGCCGAGCCAGGACTAGCCCATACTCCTACGAGCAGTACTTC. The chain carries TRBV7-2 and TRBJ2-7; 8 bases line up with TRBD2. The V and J ends lost 5 bases and 0 bases, in that order; junction bases with no gene match: 12. The CDR3 has 17 amino acids. Germline assignment: CDR1 SGHTA and CDR2 FQGNSA.